This T cell receptor beta chain was captured by sequencing in a study of blood T cell repertoires in COVID-19. Study as a whole: The origin of the acute and convalescent COVID-19 samples was the United States, Italy and Spain.

The sample holds a few counts of this clone. Per the authors' pipeline: Nucleated cell number was recorded as an estimate derived from reference gene primer amplification. This table comes from immunoSEQ multiplex PCR, and its TCRdb copy is limited to in-frame clones, with some not included. V, J and clone size were drawn from that table, and D and trimming were deduced from the DNA. The repertoire includes 68,000 or so clones, roughly 82% of them detected once, and about 38% sits in the top ten. The specimen was peripheral blood. The clonotype comes from a human donor in a cohort sampled during active COVID-19.

DNA of the CDR3: TGTGCCAGCAGCTTAAGTATCGATCAGCCCCAGCATTTT. Protein sequence: CASSLSIDQPQHF. This chain links TRBV7-3 with TRBJ1-5; no firm D call. The CDR3 extends over 13 amino acids. Germline lookup yields CDR1 SGHTA and CDR2 FQGTGA. V was cut by 1 base and J by 5 bases, with 6 bases left in between.